This TCR beta chain was sequenced for a study of cytomegalovirus exposure and HLA in healthy donors. This CDR3 has 15 residues. Germline CDR1 reads SEHNR; CDR2 reads FQNEAQ (reference sequence). J gave up 4 bases and V 5 bases, and 6 bases lay outside the gene matches. The study ran its PCR with 60 Vbeta and 13 Jbeta primers. Assay used: immunoSEQ multiplex PCR; TCRdb lists only in-frame clones, some missing. The repertoire holds some 150,000 clones, 64% seen once, with 3% in the top ten. The sample was PBMCs. The chain has TRBV7-9 and TRBJ2-5, with 11 bases identical to TRBD1. The source of this sequence is a woman in her thirties in good health and CMV-seropositive. CDR3 nucleotides: TGTGCCAGCAGCCCGAGGACAGGGGGCCGAGAGACCCAGTACTTC. Amino acids: CASSPRTGGRETQYF. Variable domain in full (rest from reference TRBV7-9 and TRBJ2-5): DTGVSQNPRHKITKRGQNVTFRCDPISEHNRLYWYRQTLGQGPEFLTYFQNEAQLEKSRLLSDRFSAERPKGSFSTLEIQRTEQGDSAMYLCASSPRTGGRETQYFGPGTRLLVL.